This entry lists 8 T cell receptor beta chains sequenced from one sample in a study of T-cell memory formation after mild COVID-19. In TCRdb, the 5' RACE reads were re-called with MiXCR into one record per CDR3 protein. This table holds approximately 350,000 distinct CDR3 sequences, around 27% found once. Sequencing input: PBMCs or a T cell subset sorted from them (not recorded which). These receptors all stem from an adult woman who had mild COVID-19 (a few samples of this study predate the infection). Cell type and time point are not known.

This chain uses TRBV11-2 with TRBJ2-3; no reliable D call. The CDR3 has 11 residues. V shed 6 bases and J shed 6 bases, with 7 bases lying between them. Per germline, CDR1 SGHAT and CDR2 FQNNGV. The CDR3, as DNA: TGTGCCAGCAGTTACGGGGATACGCAGTATTTT. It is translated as CASSYGDTQYF.

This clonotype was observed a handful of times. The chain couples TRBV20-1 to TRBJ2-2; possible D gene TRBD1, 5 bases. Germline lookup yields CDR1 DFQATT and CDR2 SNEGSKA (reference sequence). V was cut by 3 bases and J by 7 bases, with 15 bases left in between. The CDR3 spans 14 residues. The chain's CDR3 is CSASRAGPVGELFF. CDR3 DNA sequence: TGCAGTGCTAGTCGCGCAGGGCCGGTCGGGGAGCTGTTTTTT.

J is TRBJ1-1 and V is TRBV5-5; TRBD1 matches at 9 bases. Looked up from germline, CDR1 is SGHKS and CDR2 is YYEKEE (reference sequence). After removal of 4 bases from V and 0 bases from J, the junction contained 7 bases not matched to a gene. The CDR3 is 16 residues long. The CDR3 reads CASSAYGTGMNTEAFF. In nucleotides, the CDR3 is TGTGCCAGCAGCGCTTATGGGACAGGGATGAACACTGAAGCTTTCTTT.

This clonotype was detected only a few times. The CDR3 here is CATSPRGRGHQPQHF. The CDR3 bases are TGTGCCACCAGCCCCCGGGGCAGGGGTCATCAGCCCCAGCATTTT. The chain joins TRBV24-1 to TRBJ1-5; tentatively, D is TRBD1 (6 bases). Germline CDR1 KGHDR, CDR2 SFDVKD. The V end lost 7 bases, the J end lost 5 bases, and 17 bases lay between the germline ends. The CDR3 covers 15 residues.

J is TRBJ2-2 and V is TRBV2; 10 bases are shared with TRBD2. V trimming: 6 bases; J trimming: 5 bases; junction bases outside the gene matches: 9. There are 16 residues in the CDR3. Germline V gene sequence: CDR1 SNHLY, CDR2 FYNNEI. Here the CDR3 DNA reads TGTGCCAGCAGACGTTCAGCGGGGGGGCTGACCGGGGAGCTGTTTTTT. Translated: CASRRSAGGLTGELFF.

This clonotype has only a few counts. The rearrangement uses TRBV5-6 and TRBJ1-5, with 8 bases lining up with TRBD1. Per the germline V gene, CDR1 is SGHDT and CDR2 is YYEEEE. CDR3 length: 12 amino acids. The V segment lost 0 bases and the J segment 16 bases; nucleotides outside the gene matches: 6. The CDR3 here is CASSLARGQEHF. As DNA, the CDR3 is TGTGCCAGCAGCTTGGCCCGGGGACAGGAACATTTT.

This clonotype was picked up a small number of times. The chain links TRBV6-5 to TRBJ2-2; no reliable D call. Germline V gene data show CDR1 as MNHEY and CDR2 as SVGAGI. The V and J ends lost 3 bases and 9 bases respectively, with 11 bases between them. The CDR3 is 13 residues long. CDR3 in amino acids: CASSYNARWELFF. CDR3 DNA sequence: TGTGCCAGCAGTTATAACGCCCGCTGGGAGCTGTTTTTT.

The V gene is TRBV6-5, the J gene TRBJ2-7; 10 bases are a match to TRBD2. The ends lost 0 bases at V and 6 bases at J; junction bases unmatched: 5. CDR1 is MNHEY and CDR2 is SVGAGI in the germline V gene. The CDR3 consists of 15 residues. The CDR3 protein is CASSYSGASGSEQYF. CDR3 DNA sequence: TGTGCCAGCAGTTACTCAGGTGCTAGCGGGAGCGAGCAGTACTTC.